This TCR beta chain was observed in a study of T-cell reconstitution after alpha-beta-depleted transplantation in children. Molecular barcoding with unique molecular identifiers was used for the TCRbeta library. In TCRdb, the PCR reads were re-called with MiXCR into one record per CDR3 protein. The sample lists approximately 250,000 distinct CDR3 sequences; around 25% were seen once. Per germline, CDR1 SQVTM and CDR2 ANQGSEA. CDR3 length equals 13 residues. With 6 bases removed from V and 5 bases from J, the gap between germline ends came to 15 bases. Study-level findings and limits: Fresh T-cell production supplied most of the T-cell counts and diversity seen one year after transplant. Alpha-beta T cells present about two months after transplant were reported to originate from several hundred expanded graft clones.

This clonotype showed up many times. Its antigen is not known. This sequence was found in a girl aged 2-10 years with Fanconi anemia, due to receive a stem cell transplant. V gene TRBV29-1 combines with J gene TRBJ2-3; D is unresolved. Sequencing used PBMCs, obtained before TCRalphabeta/CD19-depleted stem cell transplant. In DNA, the CDR3 is TGCAGCGTCAAGGGTTTTCAGGAAGATACGCAGTATTTT. This codes for CSVKGFQEDTQYF.